The clone carrying this T cell receptor beta chain has more than one count but fewer than ten. No antigen is known for it. The CDR3 runs 12 residues. CDR1 is KGHSH, CDR2 LQKENI, per germline. V lost 6 bases and J 5 bases, leaving 10 bases between the germline ends. The authors amplified TCR beta CDR3 regions, and they did so from RNA transcripts for repertoire sequencing. Investigators did first-round RT-PCR with HTBI primers, then second-round multiplex PCR. TCRdb re-called the multiplex PCR reads with MiXCR, one entry per CDR3 protein. There are around 600,000 distinct CDR3 sequences in the sample; about two fifths occur only once, and more than 2.5% lies in the top ten. Where ophthalmopathy was present, donors had moderate-to-severe activity, CAS ≥3, NOSPECS ≥4 and duration under 3 months. The record originates from a study of Graves' ophthalmopathy and Graves' hyperthyroidism. Study observations and caveats: Ophthalmopathy cases were distinguished from stable hyperthyroidism by a 13-signature model, reaching about 85% sensitivity and over 80% specificity.

This TCR was recovered from an adult man with Graves' ophthalmopathy. Material: peripheral blood. The chain employs TRBV18 and TRBJ2-5; D gene uncertain. The CDR3 nucleotides read TGTGCCAGCTCTCTTACTTGGGAGACCCAGTACTTC. Translation: CASSLTWETQYF.